This passage covers 29 T cell receptor beta chains from one sample sequenced in a study of blood T cell repertoires in COVID-19 (TCRdb year 2020). The library was obtained by the immunoSEQ multiplex PCR assay. Sourced from immuneACCESS, this table was stored by TCRdb with only in-frame sequences that have V and J called. A share of the clones is absent; for the studies checked, an unresolved V gene accounts for under half, and the remainder has no known explanation. In all, the sample holds under 250,000 clones, and around 81% of those were seen once. The ten most abundant clones make up about 2% of the sample. Sequenced: peripheral blood. The receptors here all came from a man aged 25 to 40 who had recovered from COVID-19.

This sequence joins TRBV5-4 and TRBJ2-2, with TRBD1 as a possible D gene (6 bases). Trimming pared 4 bases from V and 3 bases from J, leaving 16 bases between. CDR1 SGHNT and CDR2 YYREEE come from the germline V gene (reference sequence). The CDR3 is 16 amino acids. CDR3 DNA: TGTGCCAGCAGCCGATTCACTTCAGGGGACACCGGGGAGCTGTTTTTT. Residues: CASSRFTSGDTGELFF.

Many counts were recorded for this clone. One end of the junction does not line up with germline, which may come from a read error. V gene TRBV5-4 combines with J gene TRBJ1-3; tentatively, D is TRBD1 (5 bases). The CDR3 is 13 amino acids. Germline CDR1 and CDR2: SGHNT and YYREEE (reference sequence). Here the CDR3 DNA reads TGCGGGGGAACGGACGGCTCTGGAAACACCATATATTTT. Protein sequence: CGGTDGSGNTIYF. The full variable domain, completed using reference TRBV5-4 and TRBJ1-3, is ETGVTQSPTHLIKTRGQQVTLRCSSQSGHNTVSWYQQALGQGPQFIFQYYREEENGRGNFPPRFSGLQFPNYSSELNVNALELDDSALYLCGGTDGSGNTIYFGEGSWLTVV.

V and J are TRBV3-1 (or the pseudogene TRBV3-2) and TRBJ1-2, with D uncertain. Trimming shortened V by 1 base and J by 7 bases, and 16 bases separated the two germline ends. The CDR3 spans 15 residues. CDR1 is LGHDT, CDR2 YNNKEL, per germline (reference sequence). CDR3 in DNA: TGTGCCAGCAGCCAAGGTAGCGGACGTCCATCTGGCTACACCTTC. Translation: CASSQGSGRPSGYTF.

This clone was seen only a few times. The chain joins TRBV6-1 to TRBJ2-7, with D uncertain. This CDR3 is built from 14 residues. Germline V gene lookup returns CDR1 MNHNS and CDR2 SASEGT. V was pared by 3 bases and J by 0 bases, with 9 bases between. CDR3: CASSDLPFSYEQYF. For the CDR3, the DNA is TGTGCCAGCAGTGATCTCCCTTTCTCCTACGAGCAGTACTTC.

V gene TRBV5-6 combines with J gene TRBJ2-7; tentatively, D is TRBD1 (6 bases). This CDR3 has 13 amino acids. Deletions cut 3 bases from V and 4 bases from J, with 11 bases between. Looked up from germline, CDR1 is SGHDT and CDR2 is YYEEEE. CDR3 sequence (DNA): TGTGCCAGCAGCTGGGCAGGGGTTTACGAGCAGTACGTC. It encodes CASSWAGVYEQYV.

This clone was counted a few times. V and J are TRBV6-1 and TRBJ1-3; D may be TRBD1 (6 bases). V lost 0 bases and J lost 3, with 12 bases in between. The CDR3 contains 16 residues. CDR1 MNHNS and CDR2 SASEGT come from the germline V gene. The CDR3 loop reads CASSEARGAFGNTIYF. The CDR3 DNA sequence: TGTGCCAGCAGTGAAGCACGGGGGGCGTTTGGAAACACCATATATTTT.

The chain has TRBV6-5 and TRBJ1-1; a weak D match, TRBD1 (5 bases). The CDR3 is made up of 14 amino acids. CDR1 and CDR2 from the germline V gene are MNHEY and SVGAGI. Trimming took 5 bases from V and 2 from J, leaving 12 bases between them. Here the CDR3 DNA reads TGTGCCAGCAGTCTCCAGGGTCACAACACTGAAGCTTTCTTT. The encoded protein is CASSLQGHNTEAFF.

The chain links TRBV24-1 to TRBJ2-1; 12 bases map to TRBD2. Trimming removed 4 bases from V and 4 bases from J; junction bases left unmatched: 7. CDR1 and CDR2 (germline): KGHDR, SFDVKD. The CDR3 runs 17 residues. The CDR3 sequence is CATSDRRTSGVYNEQFF. The CDR3 nucleotides are TGTGCCACCAGTGACCGAAGGACTAGCGGGGTTTACAATGAGCAGTTCTTC.

The genes are TRBV4-1 and TRBJ2-7; 8 bases are a match to TRBD2. CDR1 is MGHRA, CDR2 YSYEKL, per germline. The CDR3 loop spans 15 amino acids. V was clipped by 0 bases and J by 3 bases; unmatched bases: 4. The CDR3 sequence: CASSQEGRGGYEQYF. The DNA for the CDR3 is TGCGCCAGCAGCCAAGAAGGACGGGGGGGCTACGAGCAGTACTTC.

The V call is TRBV14, the J call TRBJ1-1; the D is unclear. The CDR3 spans 14 residues. V was trimmed by 8 bases and J by 0 bases, leaving 13 bases between them. The V gene's germline CDR1 is SGHDN and CDR2 FVKESK. CDR3 nucleotide sequence: TGTGCCAGCCGCGCGGAGGCGGTGAACACTGAAGCTTTCTTT. Its translation: CASRAEAVNTEAFF.

CDR3 DNA sequence: TGTGCCAGCAGCCGTCATACTAGCGGGGGAAGCACAGATACGCAGTATTTT. Translated, it gives CASSRHTSGGSTDTQYF. The chain combines TRBV4-2 with TRBJ2-3, with 11 bases aligning to TRBD2. This CDR3 spans 17 amino acids. The trim removed 4 bases at V and 0 bases at J, leaving 6 bases unmatched. CDR1 is LGHNA and CDR2 is YNFKEQ in the germline V gene.

For the CDR3, the DNA is TGTGCCAGCAGTTACTCGTTGACAGGGCATGAAAAACTGTTTTTT. Translating gives CASSYSLTGHEKLFF. The chain couples TRBV6-5 to TRBJ1-4; TRBD1 agrees at 7 bases. Germline CDR1 reads MNHEY; CDR2 reads SVGAGI. The CDR3 is 15 amino acids. V shed 0 bases and J 6 bases; nucleotides not matched to a gene: 4.

The V call is TRBV6-2 or TRBV6-3, the J call TRBJ1-3; D is possibly TRBD1 (6 bases). V lost 2 bases, J lost 6 bases, and 11 bases lay in between. The CDR3 contains 14 residues. Germline assignment: CDR1 MNHEY and CDR2 SVGEGT. The CDR3 bases are TGTGCCAGCAGTTACCCCGGACAGCCAAACACCATATATTTT. It is translated as CASSYPGQPNTIYF.

This chain connects TRBV6-5 to TRBJ2-3; 8 nucleotides align to TRBD2. Germline assignment: CDR1 MNHEY and CDR2 SVGAGI. The V gene end was trimmed by 6 bases and the J gene end by 3 bases; junction bases not matched to a gene: 8. The CDR3 is made up of 15 amino acids. DNA for the CDR3: TGTGCCAGCAGCCCCACTCGGGGGGGTACAGATACGCAGTATTTT. Protein: CASSPTRGGTDTQYF.

This rearrangement joins TRBV20-1 to TRBJ2-5; 10 bases line up with TRBD1. CDR3 length: 15 residues. V lost 3 bases to trimming and J lost 3 bases; unmatched junction nucleotides: 7. Germline lookup yields CDR1 DFQATT and CDR2 SNEGSKA (reference sequence). The CDR3 coding sequence is TGCAGTGCTAGTGCAGGGACAGGGGTAAAAGAGACCCAGTACTTC. Amino acids: CSASAGTGVKETQYF.

The chain is built from TRBV5-1 and TRBJ2-7, with 8 positions matching TRBD2. J gave up 2 bases and V 1 base, and 14 bases lay outside the gene matches. Germline CDR1 and CDR2: SGHRS and YFSETQ. The CDR3 runs 18 residues. CDR3 DNA sequence: TGCGCCAGCAGCTTGACGCTGTTGGCGGGGGGCCGCACCTACGAGCAGTACTTC. Protein sequence: CASSLTLLAGGRTYEQYF.

V gene TRBV3-1 (or the pseudogene TRBV3-2) combines with J gene TRBJ1-1; no clear D. Germline-derived CDR1 and CDR2 are LGHDT and YNNKEL (reference sequence). This CDR3 is built from 17 residues. Deletions cut 4 bases from V and 4 bases from J, with 22 bases between. The CDR3 sequence is CASSRGLFRESFTEAFF. DNA of the CDR3: TGTGCCAGCAGCCGGGGTCTGTTTAGGGAGAGTTTCACTGAAGCTTTCTTT.

V gene TRBV19 combines with J gene TRBJ2-7; D perhaps matches TRBD1 (6 bases). The germline gives CDR1 LNHDA, CDR2 SQIVND (reference sequence). The V end was cut by 6 bases, the J end by 5 bases, with 17 bases between. The CDR3 loop spans 14 amino acids. CDR3 coding DNA: TGTGCCAGTAGGAACAGGGTCGCTGGGGACGAGCAGTACTTC. Translating gives CASRNRVAGDEQYF.

This rearrangement joins TRBV6-5 to TRBJ2-5; D is uncertain. Germline V gives CDR1 MNHEY, CDR2 SVGAGI. Deletions cut 0 bases from V and 10 bases from J, with 9 bases between. The CDR3 consists of 12 residues. CDR3 nucleotides: TGTGCCAGCAGTTACTCCCTAGAAAACCAGTACTTC. It is translated as CASSYSLENQYF.

The chain uses TRBV3-1 (or the pseudogene TRBV3-2) and TRBJ1-1, with D maybe TRBD1 (5 bases). Trimming left V 4 bases short and J 4 bases short, with 13 bases between. This CDR3 is 14 amino acids long. The germline V gene has CDR1 LGHDT and CDR2 YNNKEL (reference sequence). Here the CDR3 reads CASSRPGRGTEAFF. The CDR3, as DNA: TGTGCCAGCAGCCGCCCGGGGAGGGGCACTGAAGCTTTCTTT.

The chain employs TRBV9 and TRBJ1-6; TRBD1 aligns across 8 bases. This CDR3 has 15 residues. Trimming removed 0 bases from V and 10 bases from J; junction bases left unmatched: 6. The germline V gene has CDR1 SGDLS and CDR2 YYNGEE. The CDR3 reads CASSVAGQESSPLHF. The CDR3, as DNA: TGTGCCAGCAGCGTAGCGGGACAGGAGTCCTCACCCCTCCACTTT. Looking up the rest from reference TRBV9 and TRBJ1-6 gives the full variable domain: DSGVTQTPKHLITATGQRVTLRCSPRSGDLSVYWYQQSLDQGLQFLIQYYNGEERAKGNILERFSAQQFPDLHSELNLSSLELGDSALYFCASSVAGQESSPLHFGNGTRLTVT.

The sample holds a few counts of this clone. The chain is built from TRBV5-4 and TRBJ1-1; 10 bases are a match to TRBD1. Germline CDR1 reads SGHNT; CDR2 reads YYREEE (reference sequence). The junction had 7 bases not matched to a gene; V was cut back by 4 bases and J by 4 bases. This CDR3 spans 15 amino acids. The CDR3 is CASSLGQGRSTEAFF. The CDR3 DNA is TGTGCCAGCAGCCTGGGACAGGGGCGTAGCACTGAAGCTTTCTTT.

The chain couples TRBV18 to TRBJ1-1; TRBD1 might be the D (6 bases). Between the trimmed V and J ends, which lost 1 base and 0 bases, there was a span of 21 bases. Germline CDR1 and CDR2: KGHSH and LQKENI. The length of the CDR3 is 19 residues. The DNA for the CDR3 is TGTGCCAGCTCACCACAGGCATTGCAGGGGTTGCAATTGAACACTGAAGCTTTCTTT. Translated, it gives CASSPQALQGLQLNTEAFF.

V usage is TRBV11-1 and J usage is TRBJ2-5; 7 nucleotides agree with TRBD1. V lost 5 bases and J lost 9; bases outside the gene matches: 9. Germline CDR1 SGHAT, CDR2 FQDESV (reference sequence). The CDR3 length is 13 residues. The CDR3 nucleotides are TGTGCCAGCAGCCCCCAGGGGGTCGGGTCCCAGTACTTC. Amino acid sequence: CASSPQGVGSQYF.

Comment on this clone: The same CDR3 arises from other DNA sequences in this sample as well. This chain uses TRBV19 with TRBJ2-1; 9 bases are shared with TRBD2. The CDR3 runs 14 residues. The trim removed 5 bases at V and 3 bases at J, leaving 2 bases unmatched. Germline loops: CDR1 LNHDA, CDR2 SQIVND (reference sequence). DNA for the CDR3: TGTGCCAGTAGTCGCGGGGGGGACTACAATGAGCAGTTCTTC. This encodes CASSRGGDYNEQFF. Together with reference TRBV19 and TRBJ2-1, the CDR3 gives the full variable domain: DGGITQSPKYLFRKEGQNVTLSCEQNLNHDAMYWYRQDPGQGLRLIYYSQIVNDFQKGDIAEGYSVSREKKESFPLTVTSAQKNPTAFYLCASSRGGDYNEQFFGPGTRLTVL.

This clone has only a few counts. The V and J genes are TRBV3-1 (or the pseudogene TRBV3-2) and TRBJ2-2, with D tentatively TRBD2 (5 bases). The V and J ends lost 5 bases and 7 bases respectively, with 17 bases between them. The CDR3 contains 15 residues. Germline V CDR1 and CDR2: LGHDT, YNNKEL (reference sequence). The CDR3 bases are TGTGCCAGCAGCGTCGGGGTAGACTTCAGCGGGGAGCTGTTTTTT. Its translation is CASSVGVDFSGELFF.

This clone appeared a single time. This chain uses TRBV6-5 with TRBJ1-1; D remains unclear. The CDR3 is made up of 16 amino acids. In germline, CDR1 is MNHEY, CDR2 SVGAGI. Trimming removed 0 bases at V and 8 bases at J, with 19 bases between. CDR3 in amino acids: CASSYSNLGSHHEAFF. The CDR3 coding sequence is TGTGCCAGCAGTTACTCGAATCTAGGTAGCCACCACGAAGCTTTCTTT.

The chain couples TRBV2 to TRBJ2-1; tentative D call: TRBD2 (5 bases). The V gene lost 3 bases and the J gene lost 7 bases, with 19 bases spanning the gap. The length of the CDR3 is 16 residues. Per the germline V gene, CDR1 is SNHLY and CDR2 is FYNNEI. The CDR3, as DNA: TGTGCCAGCAGTGACCATCCAGCGGAGGCAATGAATGAGCAGTTCTTC. Its translation: CASSDHPAEAMNEQFF.

The CDR3 sequence is CASSPTAYYEQYV. The CDR3 bases are TGTGCCAGCTCACCAACAGCCTACTACGAGCAGTACGTC. This chain uses TRBV18 with TRBJ2-7; D is undetermined. Germline V lookup: CDR1 KGHSH, CDR2 LQKENI. The CDR3 sequence is 13 residues long. Trimming cost V 2 bases and J 3 bases, with 8 bases left between them.